The rows below give T cell receptor beta chains drawn from one sample of a study of T-cell reconstitution after alpha-beta-depleted transplantation in children. TCRdb ran MiXCR on the PCR reads and lists one entry per CDR3 protein. The sample lists fewer than 550,000 distinct CDR3 sequences, 9.5% to 12% occurring once. Sequenced here: PBMCs, mostly from graft donor cells, sampled 180 days after TCRalphabeta/CD19-depleted stem cell transplant. Receptors originate from a female patient aged 2-9 years who had a stem cell transplant for aplastic anemia, so the T cells may come from the graft donor. Both conserved end residues are part of each CDR3. A D gene is named only where the DNA matches it firmly. Some rows have no size entry. The others give once, few or many, or a class for an expanded clone.

CDR3nt: TGTGCCAGCAGCCCCCTGGCAAGCGAGGGGGGGCCCCAGCATTTT
CDR3aa: CASSPLASEGGPQHF
v_gene: TRBV9
j_gene: TRBJ1-5
d_gene: NA
abundance: few

CDR3nt: TGTGCCAGCAGCTCCACCGGGACTAGCGGGAGGCAGTACTTC
CDR3aa: CASSSTGTSGRQYF
v_gene: TRBV7-2
j_gene: TRBJ2-7
d_gene: TRBD2
abundance: few

CDR3nt: TGTGCCAGCAGCTCCTTCGAGAGGGAGGACATTCAGTACTTC
CDR3aa: CASSSFEREDIQYF
v_gene: TRBV14
j_gene: TRBJ2-4
d_gene: NA
abundance: few

CDR3nt: TGCGCCAGCAGCCAAGCTTTCCAAGAGGCTCACTATGGCTACACCTTC
CDR3aa: CASSQAFQEAHYGYTF
v_gene: TRBV4-3
j_gene: TRBJ1-2
d_gene: NA
abundance: few

CDR3nt: TGTGCCAGCAGTTACGAGGACAGGGGGCCCCCGAACACCGGGGAGCTGTTTTTT
CDR3aa: CASSYEDRGPPNTGELFF
v_gene: TRBV6-5
j_gene: TRBJ2-2
d_gene: TRBD1
abundance: few

CDR3nt: TGCGCCAGCAGCTTGGCCTCGGGACAGGGGGCGTCCATACTAGCGGGATACCACGAGCAGTACTTC
CDR3aa: CASSLASGQGASILAGYHEQYF
v_gene: TRBV5-1
j_gene: TRBJ2-7
d_gene: TRBD1
abundance: NA

CDR3nt: TGTGCCAGCAGATCAGGGACAGCGCGATCCTACGAGCAGTACTTC
CDR3aa: CASRSGTARSYEQYF
v_gene: TRBV28
j_gene: TRBJ2-7
d_gene: TRBD1
abundance: few

CDR3nt: TGTGCCACCAGTGGCCCCACAGGGGTTGGGGCCAACGTCCTGACTTTC
CDR3aa: CATSGPTGVGANVLTF
v_gene: TRBV24-1
j_gene: TRBJ2-6
d_gene: TRBD1
abundance: many

CDR3nt: TGTGCCAGCAGTTTAAAAGGCCAGCCTCTTGGCTACACCTTC
CDR3aa: CASSLKGQPLGYTF
v_gene: TRBV27
j_gene: TRBJ1-2
d_gene: NA
abundance: few

CDR3nt: TGTGCCAGCAGTTCGCTAGGGACTAGCGGGAGAGTTGGAGATACGCAGTATTTT
CDR3aa: CASSSLGTSGRVGDTQYF
v_gene: TRBV27
j_gene: TRBJ2-3
d_gene: TRBD2
abundance: NA

CDR3nt: TGTGCCAGCAGCCCCACCCAGGGGTCGGCTGGGGCCAACGTCCTGACTTTC
CDR3aa: CASSPTQGSAGANVLTF
v_gene: TRBV12-3/TRBV12-4
j_gene: TRBJ2-6
d_gene: NA
abundance: many

CDR3nt: TGCAGCGTGGAGTTAAGGGGGCGCAGGACGGCTTTCTTT
CDR3aa: CSVELRGRRTAFF
v_gene: TRBV29-1
j_gene: TRBJ1-1
d_gene: TRBD1
abundance: many

CDR3nt: TGCAGTGCCAGAGCCGGGACTAGAGGTTCCGCTGAGCAGTTCTTC
CDR3aa: CSARAGTRGSAEQFF
v_gene: TRBV20-1
j_gene: TRBJ2-1
d_gene: TRBD2
abundance: NA

CDR3nt: TGCAGTGCTACGAGGGGGCCCACTTACAATGAGCAGTTCTTC
CDR3aa: CSATRGPTYNEQFF
v_gene: TRBV20-1
j_gene: TRBJ2-1
d_gene: TRBD1
abundance: NA

CDR3nt: TGTGCCAGTAGTACCACTTACTACACCTTC
CDR3aa: CASSTTYYTF
v_gene: TRBV19
j_gene: TRBJ1-2
d_gene: NA
abundance: few

CDR3nt: TGTGCCAGCAGCTTAGCCGCCAGGTTCGCTGAAGCTTTCTTT
CDR3aa: CASSLAARFAEAFF
v_gene: TRBV7-2
j_gene: TRBJ1-1
d_gene: NA
abundance: few

CDR3nt: TGCAGTGCTCGGGAACTTTCCACAGATACGCAGTATTTT
CDR3aa: CSARELSTDTQYF
v_gene: TRBV20-1
j_gene: TRBJ2-3
d_gene: NA
abundance: NA

CDR3nt: TGTGCCAGCAGCCAACGAGGGTTGGGACAGCCCCAGCATTTT
CDR3aa: CASSQRGLGQPQHF
v_gene: TRBV14
j_gene: TRBJ1-5
d_gene: NA
abundance: NA

CDR3nt: TGTGCCAGCAGTTTGGTGGGGGCGAGGGATGAGCAGTTCTTC
CDR3aa: CASSLVGARDEQFF
v_gene: TRBV27
j_gene: TRBJ2-1
d_gene: NA
abundance: few

CDR3nt: TGTGCCATCAGTGAGTCGACAGGGGCTGGGGCCAACGTCCTGACTTTC
CDR3aa: CAISESTGAGANVLTF
v_gene: TRBV10-3
j_gene: TRBJ2-6
d_gene: TRBD1
abundance: many

CDR3nt: TGTGCCAGCAGTGAGAATGGTGTGGGGGACCACCTTTTGAAGACCCAGTACTTC
CDR3aa: CASSENGVGDHLLKTQYF
v_gene: TRBV6-1
j_gene: TRBJ2-5
d_gene: NA
abundance: few

CDR3nt: TGCAGTGCTAGCCCCCCTAGCGGGAAGGGAGATACGCAGTATTTT
CDR3aa: CSASPPSGKGDTQYF
v_gene: TRBV20-1
j_gene: TRBJ2-3
d_gene: TRBD2
abundance: many

CDR3nt: TGTGCCAGCAGGTTTAGCGGCCCCTCCTACAATGAGCAGTTCTTC
CDR3aa: CASRFSGPSYNEQFF
v_gene: TRBV7-2
j_gene: TRBJ2-1
d_gene: NA
abundance: NA

CDR3nt: TGTGCCAGCAGTTGGGGGCACAGGGGGCCGAGGAATGAAAAACTGTTTTTT
CDR3aa: CASSWGHRGPRNEKLFF
v_gene: TRBV12-3/TRBV12-4
j_gene: TRBJ1-4
d_gene: TRBD1
abundance: few

CDR3nt: TGCAGGGACAGGACTAGCGGCACTACCACAGATACGCAGTATTTT
CDR3aa: CRDRTSGTTTDTQYF
v_gene: TRBV20-1
j_gene: TRBJ2-3
d_gene: TRBD2
abundance: NA

CDR3nt: TGTGCCAGCACAACAGGGAAGATAAGGGGCTACACCTTC
CDR3aa: CASTTGKIRGYTF
v_gene: TRBV2
j_gene: TRBJ1-2
d_gene: NA
abundance: NA

CDR3nt: TGTGCCAGCAGCGATGTGACCTTGACTAGTCCAAGCTCCTACGAGCAGTACTTC
CDR3aa: CASSDVTLTSPSSYEQYF
v_gene: TRBV7-8
j_gene: TRBJ2-7
d_gene: NA
abundance: NA

CDR3nt: TGTGCCAGCAGTGAGGGCCCGTCGGGCCAGTACTTC
CDR3aa: CASSEGPSGQYF
v_gene: TRBV25-1
j_gene: TRBJ2-5
d_gene: NA
abundance: few

CDR3nt: TGCGCCAGCAGTGAGTCGACAGGGTTCCACAATGAGCAGTTCTTC
CDR3aa: CASSESTGFHNEQFF
v_gene: TRBV10-1
j_gene: TRBJ2-1
d_gene: TRBD1
abundance: NA

CDR3nt: TGTGCCAGCAGTGGGGGACAGGACCCCTACGAGCAGTACTTC
CDR3aa: CASSGGQDPYEQYF
v_gene: TRBV12-3/TRBV12-4
j_gene: TRBJ2-7
d_gene: TRBD1
abundance: many

CDR3nt: TGTGCCAGCAGCTCCTCGGGACAAACATACAATGAGCAGTTCTTC
CDR3aa: CASSSSGQTYNEQFF
v_gene: TRBV7-9
j_gene: TRBJ2-1
d_gene: NA
abundance: NA

CDR3nt: TGTGCCAGCAGCAAAATGGGGACAGGGGGCGGTCAGCCCCAGCATTTT
CDR3aa: CASSKMGTGGGQPQHF
v_gene: TRBV5-5
j_gene: TRBJ1-5
d_gene: TRBD1
abundance: NA

CDR3nt: TGTGCCAGCAGTTTAGAGGGACCCAGGGGGGCCGACACTGAAGCTTTCTTT
CDR3aa: CASSLEGPRGADTEAFF
v_gene: TRBV12-3/TRBV12-4
j_gene: TRBJ1-1
d_gene: TRBD1
abundance: many

CDR3nt: TGTGCCAGCAGCTTAGGGGACAGGAGGTGGTATAATTCACCCCTCCACTTT
CDR3aa: CASSLGDRRWYNSPLHF
v_gene: TRBV7-6
j_gene: TRBJ1-6
d_gene: TRBD1
abundance: few

CDR3nt: TGTGCCAGCAGTTTCGCCAGACCGACAGTCCGAGGATACGAGCAGTACTTC
CDR3aa: CASSFARPTVRGYEQYF
v_gene: TRBV12-3/TRBV12-4
j_gene: TRBJ2-7
d_gene: NA
abundance: NA

CDR3nt: TGTGCCAGCAGTTTACAGCCATGGAGGGAAAAACTGTTTTTT
CDR3aa: CASSLQPWREKLFF
v_gene: TRBV12-3/TRBV12-4
j_gene: TRBJ1-4
d_gene: NA
abundance: NA

CDR3nt: TGTGCCAGCACCTCTCGCCGGGGGGGATCGAACACCGGGGAGCTGTTTTTT
CDR3aa: CASTSRRGGSNTGELFF
v_gene: TRBV13
j_gene: TRBJ2-2
d_gene: TRBD2
abundance: few

CDR3nt: TGCAGTGCTAAGGGACTAGCGGCACCGTCCCCCAATGAGCAGTTCTTC
CDR3aa: CSAKGLAAPSPNEQFF
v_gene: TRBV20-1
j_gene: TRBJ2-1
d_gene: TRBD2
abundance: few

CDR3nt: TGTGCCAGCAGCTCCCAGGCTCCCGGGACGGGTTCACCCCTCCACTTT
CDR3aa: CASSSQAPGTGSPLHF
v_gene: TRBV25-1
j_gene: TRBJ1-6
d_gene: NA
abundance: few

CDR3nt: TGTGCCAGCAGCGAACAGGGTCCAGAGACCCAGTACTTC
CDR3aa: CASSEQGPETQYF
v_gene: TRBV5-4
j_gene: TRBJ2-5
d_gene: NA
abundance: many

CDR3nt: TGTGCCAGCTCACCACTGACAGGACTCCGGGACACTGAAGCTTTCTTT
CDR3aa: CASSPLTGLRDTEAFF
v_gene: TRBV18
j_gene: TRBJ1-1
d_gene: NA
abundance: NA

CDR3nt: TGTGCCAGCAGTATCCGGCTATTAAATGAGCAGTTCTTC
CDR3aa: CASSIRLLNEQFF
v_gene: TRBV6-6
j_gene: TRBJ2-1
d_gene: NA
abundance: NA

CDR3nt: TGCGCCAGCAGCTACGGTCCAGGGTGGAATGAGCAGTTCTTC
CDR3aa: CASSYGPGWNEQFF
v_gene: TRBV5-1
j_gene: TRBJ2-1
d_gene: NA
abundance: few

CDR3nt: TGTGCCAGCAGCCCGGACAGGGGAATCAATGAGCAGTTCTTC
CDR3aa: CASSPDRGINEQFF
v_gene: TRBV6-1
j_gene: TRBJ2-1
d_gene: TRBD1
abundance: NA

CDR3nt: TGTGCCAGCAGCCAACCGGGACTAGTCCCCGGGAACACCGGGGAGCTGTTTTTT
CDR3aa: CASSQPGLVPGNTGELFF
v_gene: TRBV11-2
j_gene: TRBJ2-2
d_gene: TRBD2
abundance: few

CDR3nt: TGTGCCAGCAGCCGACTAGCGCACTCCTACGAGCAGTACTTC
CDR3aa: CASSRLAHSYEQYF
v_gene: TRBV3-1
j_gene: TRBJ2-7
d_gene: TRBD2
abundance: NA

CDR3nt: TGCAGTGCCCCAACGACCACACCCAGGTACAATGAGCAGTTCTTC
CDR3aa: CSAPTTTPRYNEQFF
v_gene: TRBV20-1
j_gene: TRBJ2-1
d_gene: NA
abundance: few

CDR3nt: TGCGCCAGCGGCCGGGACGCCATCGGGGGCTACACCTTC
CDR3aa: CASGRDAIGGYTF
v_gene: TRBV5-1
j_gene: TRBJ1-2
d_gene: NA
abundance: few

CDR3nt: TGTGCCAGCACCCCAAGGGAACGGGGCAGTTTTAACTATGGCTACACCTTC
CDR3aa: CASTPRERGSFNYGYTF
v_gene: TRBV28
j_gene: TRBJ1-2
d_gene: NA
abundance: many

CDR3nt: TGTGCCAGCAGTTGGGGGACAGTCGAAAAACTGTTTTTT
CDR3aa: CASSWGTVEKLFF
v_gene: TRBV12-3/TRBV12-4
j_gene: TRBJ1-4
d_gene: TRBD1
abundance: NA

CDR3nt: TGTGCCAGCAGCAGCCTTGGGCCCTCCTACAATGAGCAGTTCTTC
CDR3aa: CASSSLGPSYNEQFF
v_gene: TRBV7-2
j_gene: TRBJ2-1
d_gene: NA
abundance: NA

CDR3nt: TGCAGTGCCTCTCCGGCGAGGAGCCACTTTGAAGCTTTCTTT
CDR3aa: CSASPARSHFEAFF
v_gene: TRBV20-1
j_gene: TRBJ1-1
d_gene: NA
abundance: NA

CDR3nt: TGTGCCAGCAGCCCATCCTGGGGGACAGGAGCCAATCAGCCCCAGCATTTT
CDR3aa: CASSPSWGTGANQPQHF
v_gene: TRBV7-9
j_gene: TRBJ1-5
d_gene: TRBD1
abundance: few

CDR3nt: TGTGCCAGCAGCCAAGGGGGTAGCTTGCAGTTCTTC
CDR3aa: CASSQGGSLQFF
v_gene: TRBV3-1
j_gene: TRBJ2-1
d_gene: NA
abundance: many